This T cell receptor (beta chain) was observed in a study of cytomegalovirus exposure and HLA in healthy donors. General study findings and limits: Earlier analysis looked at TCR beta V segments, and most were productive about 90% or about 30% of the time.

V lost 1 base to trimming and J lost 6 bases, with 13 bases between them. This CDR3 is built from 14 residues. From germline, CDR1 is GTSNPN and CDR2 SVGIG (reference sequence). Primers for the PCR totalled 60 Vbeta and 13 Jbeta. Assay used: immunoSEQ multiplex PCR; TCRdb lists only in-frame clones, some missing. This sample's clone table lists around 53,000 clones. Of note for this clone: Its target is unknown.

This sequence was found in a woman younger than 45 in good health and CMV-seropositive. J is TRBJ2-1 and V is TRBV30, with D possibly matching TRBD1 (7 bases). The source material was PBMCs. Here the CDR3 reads CAWSGLEGANEQFF. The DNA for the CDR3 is TGTGCCTGGAGTGGACTAGAGGGGGCCAATGAGCAGTTCTTC. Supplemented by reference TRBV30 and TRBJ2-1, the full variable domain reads SQTIHQWPATLVQPVGSPLSLECTVEGTSNPNLYWYRQAAGRGLQLLFYSVGIGQISSEVPQNLSASRPQDRQFILSSKKLLLSDSGFYLCAWSGLEGANEQFFGPGTRLTVL.